The clone carrying this T cell receptor (beta chain) was seen a single time. The antigen remains undetermined. V was pared by 10 bases and J by 5 bases, with 16 bases between. There are 13 residues in the CDR3. Per germline, CDR1 MDHEN and CDR2 SYDVKM. Samples with a second dose at about 4 or about 12 weeks were pooled together. Libraries were prepared by immunoSEQ multiplex PCR; TCRdb keeps only in-frame clonotypes and omits some of them. In the table there are about 160,000 clones, 85% to 95% of which are singletons. The entry originates in a study of T cell responses to AZD1222 COVID-19 vaccine. The study, taken as a whole, reports: Spike as a whole was targeted by vaccine-associated CD4 TCRs, dominant at 160-218 and 743-854. Repertoires in all cases were sampled only once the peak T cell response had passed.

Sequences were derived from peripheral blood, sampled 28 days after the second AZD1222 dose. The receptor was isolated from an adult who received the AZD1222 COVID-19 vaccine. The chain employs TRBV28 and TRBJ2-3; D might be TRBD1 or TRBD2, each matching 6 bases. Here the CDR3 reads CATGGGARDTQYF. In nucleotides, the CDR3 is TGTGCCACCGGGGGCGGGGCCAGAGATACGCAGTATTTT. The variable domain in full, with the rest retrieved from reference TRBV28 and TRBJ2-3, is DVKVTQSSRYLVKRTGEKVFLECVQDMDHENMFWYRQDPGLGLRLIYFSYDVKMKEKGDIPEGYSVSREKKERFSLILESASTNQTSMYLCATGGGARDTQYFGPGTRLTVL.